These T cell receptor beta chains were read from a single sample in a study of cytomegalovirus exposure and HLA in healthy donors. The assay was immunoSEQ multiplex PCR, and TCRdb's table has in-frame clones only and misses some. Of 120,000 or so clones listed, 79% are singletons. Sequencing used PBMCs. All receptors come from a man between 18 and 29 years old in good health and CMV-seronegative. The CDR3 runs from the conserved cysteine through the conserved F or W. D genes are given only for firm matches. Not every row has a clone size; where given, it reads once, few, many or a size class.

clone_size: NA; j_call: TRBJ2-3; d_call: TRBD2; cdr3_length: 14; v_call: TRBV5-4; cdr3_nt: TGTGCCAGCAGCTTGCAGCGGGAAAGGGATACGCAGTATTTT; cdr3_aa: CASSLQRERDTQYF
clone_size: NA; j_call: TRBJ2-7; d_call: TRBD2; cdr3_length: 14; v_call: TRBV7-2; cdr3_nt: TGTGCCAGCAGCCCGAGACTAGCGGCATACGAGCAGTACTTC; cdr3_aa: CASSPRLAAYEQYF
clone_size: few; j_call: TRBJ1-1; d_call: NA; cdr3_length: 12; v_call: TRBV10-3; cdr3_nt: TGTGCCATCAGTGAAAGGAGGGAAGTAGCTTTCTTT; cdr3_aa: CAISERREVAFF
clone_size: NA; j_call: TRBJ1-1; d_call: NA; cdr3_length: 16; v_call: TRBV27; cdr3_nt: TGTGCCAGCAGTGTCTCCCGGGGGGGGCCGAGGACTGAAGCTTTCTTT; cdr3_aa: CASSVSRGGPRTEAFF
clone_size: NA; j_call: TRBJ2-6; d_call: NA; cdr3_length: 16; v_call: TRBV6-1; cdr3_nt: TGTGCCAGCAGTGAAGCCGGGACTCCTGGGGCCAACGTCCTGACTTTC; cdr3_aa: CASSEAGTPGANVLTF
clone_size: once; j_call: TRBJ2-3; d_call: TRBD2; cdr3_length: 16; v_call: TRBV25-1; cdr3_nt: TGTGCCAGCAGTGAACCAACTAGCGGGAGTGCAGATACGCAGTATTTT; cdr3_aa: CASSEPTSGSADTQYF
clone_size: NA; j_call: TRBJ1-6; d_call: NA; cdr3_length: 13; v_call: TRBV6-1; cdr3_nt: TGTGCCAGCAGTGACAGGGTTGGCTCACCCCTCCACTTT; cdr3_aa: CASSDRVGSPLHF
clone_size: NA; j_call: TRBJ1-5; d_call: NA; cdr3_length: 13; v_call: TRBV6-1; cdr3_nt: TGTGCCAGCAGTGACTGGGGCGATCAGCCCCAGCATTTT; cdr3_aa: CASSDWGDQPQHF
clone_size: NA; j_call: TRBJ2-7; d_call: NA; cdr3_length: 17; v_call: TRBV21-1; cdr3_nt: TGTGCCAGCAGCAAAGAATGGGACAGGGGAGGCTCCTACGAGCAGTACTTC; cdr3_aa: CASSKEWDRGGSYEQYF
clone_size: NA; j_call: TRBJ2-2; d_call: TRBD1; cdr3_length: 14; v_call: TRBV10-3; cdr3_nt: TGTGCCATACGGGACAGGGCGAACACCGGGGAGCTGTTTTTT; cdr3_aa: CAIRDRANTGELFF
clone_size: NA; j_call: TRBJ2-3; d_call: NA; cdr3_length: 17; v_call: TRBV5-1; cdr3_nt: TGCGCCAGCAGCTTGGCCACTAGTTCGTGGGGCACAGATACGCAGTATTTT; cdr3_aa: CASSLATSSWGTDTQYF
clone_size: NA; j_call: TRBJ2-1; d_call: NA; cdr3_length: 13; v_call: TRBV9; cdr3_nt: TGTGCCAGTAGGGGAACTTCCTACAATGAGCAGTTCTTC; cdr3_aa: CASRGTSYNEQFF
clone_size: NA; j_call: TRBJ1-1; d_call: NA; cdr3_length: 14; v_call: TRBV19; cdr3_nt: TGTGCCAGTAGTGTTGACAGGATGAACACTGAAGCTTTCTTT; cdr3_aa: CASSVDRMNTEAFF
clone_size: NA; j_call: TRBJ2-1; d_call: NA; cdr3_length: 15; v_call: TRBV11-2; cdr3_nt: TGTGCCAGCAGACATGTCACAGGGCCTCTCAATGAGCAGTTCTTC; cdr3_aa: CASRHVTGPLNEQFF
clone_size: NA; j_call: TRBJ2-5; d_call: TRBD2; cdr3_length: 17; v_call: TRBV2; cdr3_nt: TGTGCCAGCAGTGAATTTAAACTAGCGGGAGGTCGTGAGACCCAGTACTTC; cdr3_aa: CASSEFKLAGGRETQYF
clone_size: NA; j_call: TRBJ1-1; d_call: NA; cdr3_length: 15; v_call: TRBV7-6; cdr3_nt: TGCGCCAGCAGCTTAGCGCTAGGGGGGGGCACTGAAGCTTTCTTT; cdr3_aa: CASSLALGGGTEAFF
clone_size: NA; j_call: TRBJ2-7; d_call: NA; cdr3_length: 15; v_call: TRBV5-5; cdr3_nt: TGTGCCAGCAGCTTGACCCAACAGGGCTCCTACGAGCAGTACTTC; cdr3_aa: CASSLTQQGSYEQYF
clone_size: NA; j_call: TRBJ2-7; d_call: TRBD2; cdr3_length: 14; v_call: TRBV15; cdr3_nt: TGTGCCACCAGAGGTAGCGGGAGCACCTACGAGCAGTACTTC; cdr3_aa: CATRGSGSTYEQYF
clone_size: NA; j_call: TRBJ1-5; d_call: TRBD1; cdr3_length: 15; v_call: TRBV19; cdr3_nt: TGTGCCAGTAGTGGGACAGGTTATAGCAATCAGCCCCAGCATTTT; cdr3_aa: CASSGTGYSNQPQHF
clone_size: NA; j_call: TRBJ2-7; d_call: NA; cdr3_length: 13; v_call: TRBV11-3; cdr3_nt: TGTGCCAGCAGCTCAGGGTTTTCCTACGAGCAGTACTTC; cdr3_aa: CASSSGFSYEQYF
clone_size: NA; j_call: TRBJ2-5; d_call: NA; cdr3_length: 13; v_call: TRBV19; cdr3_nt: TGTGCCAGTAGTATGATGGTACTCGAGACCCAGTACTTC; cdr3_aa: CASSMMVLETQYF
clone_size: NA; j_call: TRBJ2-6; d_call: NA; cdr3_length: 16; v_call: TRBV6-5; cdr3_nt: TGTGCCAGCAGTTACTCGAGGCGACTGGGGGCCAACGTCCTGACTTTC; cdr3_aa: CASSYSRRLGANVLTF
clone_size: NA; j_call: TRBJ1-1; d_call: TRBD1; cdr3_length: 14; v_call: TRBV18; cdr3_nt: TGTGCCAGCTCACCTGACAGGGTGAGCACTGAAGCTTTCTTT; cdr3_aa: CASSPDRVSTEAFF
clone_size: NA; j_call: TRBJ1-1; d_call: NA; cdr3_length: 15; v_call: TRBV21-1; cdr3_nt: TGTGCCAGCAGCAATCAGGACAGGGATAGGGCTGAAGCTTTCTTT; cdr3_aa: CASSNQDRDRAEAFF
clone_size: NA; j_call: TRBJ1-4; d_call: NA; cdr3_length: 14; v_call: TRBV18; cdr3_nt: TGTGCCAGCTCAGATACAGGTGCTAATGAAAAACTGTTTTTT; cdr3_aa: CASSDTGANEKLFF
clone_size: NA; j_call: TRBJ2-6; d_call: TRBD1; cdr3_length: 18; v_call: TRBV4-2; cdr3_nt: TGTGCCAGCAGCCAAGAGGTACAGGGGAGCAGTCGGGCCAACGTCCTGACTTTC; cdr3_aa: CASSQEVQGSSRANVLTF
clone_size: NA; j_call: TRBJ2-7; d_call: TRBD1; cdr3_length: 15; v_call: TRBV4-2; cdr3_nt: TGTGCCAGCAGTCACTCCGGGACAGCCTCCTACGAGCAGTACTTC; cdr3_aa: CASSHSGTASYEQYF
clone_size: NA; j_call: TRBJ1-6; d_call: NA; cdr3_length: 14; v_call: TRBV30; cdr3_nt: TGTGCCTGGAGTGTAGGACTAGATAATTCACCCCTCCACTTT; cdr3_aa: CAWSVGLDNSPLHF
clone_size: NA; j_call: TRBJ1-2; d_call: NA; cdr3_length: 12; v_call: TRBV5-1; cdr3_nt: TGCGCCAGCACCGACGAAGGAGCGGGCTACACCTTC; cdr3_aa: CASTDEGAGYTF
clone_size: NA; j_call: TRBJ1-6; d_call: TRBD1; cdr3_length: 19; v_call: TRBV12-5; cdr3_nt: TGTGCTAGTGGTTTGTACAGGGGGACGATACCCCTTGATAATTCACCCCTCCACTTT; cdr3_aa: CASGLYRGTIPLDNSPLHF
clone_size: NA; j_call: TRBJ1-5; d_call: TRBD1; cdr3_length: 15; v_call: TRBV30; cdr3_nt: TGTGCCTGGAGTTACGGAGGGGGCTTGGTTCAGCCCCAGCATTTT; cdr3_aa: CAWSYGGGLVQPQHF
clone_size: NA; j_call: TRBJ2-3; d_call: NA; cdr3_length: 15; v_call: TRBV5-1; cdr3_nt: TGCGCCAGCAGCTTGGCCGGCGGGCCTGCGGATACGCAGTATTTT; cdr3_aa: CASSLAGGPADTQYF
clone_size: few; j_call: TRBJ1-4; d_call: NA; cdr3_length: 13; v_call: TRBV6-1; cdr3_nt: TGTGCCAGCGTTGGAGGGGGGGCTGAAAAACTGTTTTTT; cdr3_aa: CASVGGGAEKLFF
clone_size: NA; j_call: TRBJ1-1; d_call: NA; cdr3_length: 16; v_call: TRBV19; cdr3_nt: TGTGCCAGTAGCCAGGGGAGTCCTTCCTTGGGTGCTGAAGCTTTCTTT; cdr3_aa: CASSQGSPSLGAEAFF
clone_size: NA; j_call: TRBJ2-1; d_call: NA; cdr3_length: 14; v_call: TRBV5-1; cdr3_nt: TGCGCCAGCAGCCCTCCTCCTTCCTTCAATGAGCAGTTCTTC; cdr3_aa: CASSPPPSFNEQFF
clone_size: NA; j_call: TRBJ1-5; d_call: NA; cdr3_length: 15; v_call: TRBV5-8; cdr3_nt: TGTGCCAGCAGCTGGAGACGAAGTCGGGATCAGCCCCAGCATTTT; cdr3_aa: CASSWRRSRDQPQHF
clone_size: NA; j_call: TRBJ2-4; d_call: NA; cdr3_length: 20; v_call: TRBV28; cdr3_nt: TGTGCCAGCAGGTCATACAGCGGGACAATTCTGTCACTAGGCAAAAACATTCAGTACTTC; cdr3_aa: CASRSYSGTILSLGKNIQYF
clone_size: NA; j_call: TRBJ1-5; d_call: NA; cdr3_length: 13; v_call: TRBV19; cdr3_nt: TGTGCCAGTAGCCCCATCGGTGAGAGGGCCCAGCATTTT; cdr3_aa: CASSPIGERAQHF
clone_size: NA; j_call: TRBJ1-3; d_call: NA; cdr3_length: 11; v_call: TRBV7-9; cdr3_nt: TGTGCCAGCAGCTTGTCCGACACCATATATTTT; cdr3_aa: CASSLSDTIYF
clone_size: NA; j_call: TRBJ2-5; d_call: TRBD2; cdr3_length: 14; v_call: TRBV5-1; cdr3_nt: TGCGCCAGCAGCCCGGGGACTAACAGGGAGACCCAGTACTTC; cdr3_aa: CASSPGTNRETQYF
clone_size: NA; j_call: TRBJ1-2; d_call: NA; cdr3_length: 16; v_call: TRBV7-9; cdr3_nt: TGTGCCAGCAGCTTATTTTTGGGGCAGACGAACTATGGCTACACCTTC; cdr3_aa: CASSLFLGQTNYGYTF